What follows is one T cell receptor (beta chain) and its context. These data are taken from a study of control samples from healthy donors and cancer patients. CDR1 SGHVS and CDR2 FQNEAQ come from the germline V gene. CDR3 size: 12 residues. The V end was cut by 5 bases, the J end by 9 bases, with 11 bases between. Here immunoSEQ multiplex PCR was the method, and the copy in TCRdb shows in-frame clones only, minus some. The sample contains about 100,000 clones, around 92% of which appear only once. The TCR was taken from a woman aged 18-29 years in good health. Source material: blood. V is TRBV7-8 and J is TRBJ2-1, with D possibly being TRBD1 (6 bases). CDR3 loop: CASSTGTVEQFF. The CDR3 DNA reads TGTGCCAGCAGCACAGGGACGGTTGAGCAGTTCTTC.